The 32 T cell receptor beta chains below come from one sample, sequenced in a study of T-cell reconstitution after alpha-beta-depleted transplantation in children. Preparation of the TCRbeta library involved a method that used unique molecular identifiers. In TCRdb, the PCR reads were re-called with MiXCR into one record per CDR3 protein. The data show 550,000 to 800,000 distinct CDR3 sequences, about an eighth seen once. Specimen: PBMCs, collected before TCRalphabeta/CD19-depleted stem cell transplant. The receptors were sampled from a girl aged 2 to 10 with congenital amegakaryocytic thrombocytopenia, due to receive a stem cell transplant.

The table lists this clonotype with many counts. The chain uses TRBV20-1 and TRBJ2-4; D unresolved. V was shortened by 0 bases and J by 0 bases, with 15 bases between the two germline ends. The V gene's germline CDR1 is DFQATT and CDR2 SNEGSKA (reference sequence). The CDR3 runs to 17 residues. Written as DNA, the CDR3 is TGCAGTGCTAGAGATCGGCTACCGGAACTAGCCAAAAACATTCAGTACTTC. Translation gives CSARDRLPELAKNIQYF.

This clonotype has at least ten counts. V usage is TRBV29-1 and J usage is TRBJ1-2; TRBD1 matches at 8 bases. This CDR3 contains 14 residues. Germline lookup yields CDR1 SQVTM and CDR2 ANQGSEA. The trim removed 2 bases at V and 3 bases at J, leaving 5 bases unmatched. The CDR3 nucleotides read TGCAGCGTTGAATGGGCGACAGGGGACTATGGCTACACCTTC. Translation: CSVEWATGDYGYTF. The full variable domain, completed using reference TRBV29-1 and TRBJ1-2, is SAVISQKPSRDICQRGTSLTIQCQVDSQVTMMFWYRQQPGQSLTLIATANQGSEATYESGFVIDKFPISRPNLTFSTLTVSNMSPEDSSIYLCSVEWATGDYGYTFGSGTRLTVV.

There are a few counts of this clonotype. CDR3 in DNA: TGTGCCAGCAGCTTATCACGGGACAGGGGATCTGGGGCCAACGTCCTGACTTTC. Encoded protein: CASSLSRDRGSGANVLTF. The chain is built from TRBV11-1 and TRBJ2-6; 10 bases are shared with TRBD1. The CDR3 consists of 18 residues. Germline CDR1 SGHAT, CDR2 FQDESV (reference sequence). After removal of 2 bases from V and 1 base from J, the junction contained 5 bases not matched to a gene. The full variable domain, completed using reference TRBV11-1 and TRBJ2-6, is EAEVAQSPRYKITEKSQAVAFWCDPISGHATLYWYRQILGQGPELLVQFQDESVVDDSQLPKDRFSAERLKGVDSTLKIQPAELGDSAMYLCASSLSRDRGSGANVLTFGAGSRLTVL.

The table lists this clonotype with many counts. The V gene is TRBV20-1, the J gene TRBJ2-2; D possibly corresponds to TRBD1 (6 bases). Germline values: CDR1 DFQATT, CDR2 SNEGSKA (reference sequence). CDR3 length equals 14 residues. Trimming cost V 5 bases and J 0 bases, with 10 bases left between them. CDR3 DNA sequence: TGCAGTGCTCAACAGGGTGCGAACACCGGGGAGCTGTTTTTT. Residues: CSAQQGANTGELFF.

The V gene is TRBV25-1, the J gene TRBJ2-7, with unresolved D. CDR1 and CDR2 from the germline V gene are MGHDK and SYGVNS. CDR3 length: 14 amino acids. Trimming shortened V by 3 bases and J by 0 bases, and 9 bases separated the two germline ends. The CDR3 loop is CASSEASPSYEQYF. The CDR3 DNA reads TGTGCCAGCAGTGAGGCTTCCCCCTCCTACGAGCAGTACTTC.

This clonotype was detected ten times or more. The chain employs TRBV4-1 and TRBJ1-1, with 8 bases fitting TRBD1. Trimming cost V 1 base and J 6 bases; bases outside gene matches: 10. The germline gives CDR1 MGHRA, CDR2 YSYEKL. The CDR3 covers 16 residues. In DNA form, the CDR3 reads TGCGCCAGCAGCCAAGTGGCCAGGGGGCAATGGGCTGAAGCTTTCTTT. The encoded protein is CASSQVARGQWAEAFF.

On this clonotype: A much larger clonotype is one base distant, so this may be a read error. V gene TRBV20-1 combines with J gene TRBJ2-7; weak D call: TRBD1 (6 bases). Germline V gene lookup returns CDR1 DFQATT and CDR2 SNEGSKA (reference sequence). This CDR3 has 12 residues. CDR3 loop: CSARSQGYEQSF. CDR3 nucleotides: TGCAGTGCTAGAAGTCAGGGGTACGAGCAGTCCTTC.

The CDR3 sequence is CASSWGQGSNTEAFF. The CDR3 DNA reads as TGTGCCAGCAGCTGGGGACAGGGGTCGAACACTGAAGCTTTCTTT. The genes are TRBV7-9 and TRBJ1-1; 10 bases match TRBD1. The CDR3 totals 15 residues. Germline trimming cut 4 bases from V and 1 base from J; bases unmatched to any gene: 3. Germline lookup yields CDR1 SEHNR and CDR2 FQNEAQ (reference sequence).

The chain employs TRBV5-1 and TRBJ2-7; possibly TRBD1 for D (5 bases). Deletions cut 0 bases from V and 3 bases from J, with 10 bases between. Germline V gives CDR1 SGHRS, CDR2 YFSETQ. This CDR3 contains 14 residues. The CDR3 bases are TGCGCCAGCAGCTTGGAGGGGTGGGACTACGAGCAGTACTTC. Residues: CASSLEGWDYEQYF.

For this clonotype: With a much larger clone just one base away, this may be a read error. The chain carries TRBV7-7 and TRBJ2-5; 12 bases map to TRBD2. The CDR3 is 15 residues long. Germline values: CDR1 SSHAT, CDR2 FNYEAQ (reference sequence). As DNA, the CDR3 is TGTGCCAACAGCTCGAGACTAGCGGGGGTAGAGACCCAGTACTTC. Residues: CANSSRLAGVETQYF.

This clonotype was detected many times. The chain recombines TRBV5-1 with TRBJ2-3; no clear D. Trimming left V 2 bases short and J 6 bases short, with 13 bases between. Germline V gene sequence: CDR1 SGHRS, CDR2 YFSETQ. The CDR3 is made up of 14 amino acids. CDR3 bases: TGCGCCAGCAGCTTCTTGGAACCACTCGATACGCAGTATTTT. Amino acids: CASSFLEPLDTQYF.

The chain is built from TRBV10-3 and TRBJ2-7; tentative D call: TRBD2 (6 bases). Germline lookup yields CDR1 ENHRY and CDR2 SYGVKD. Trimming pared 5 bases from V and 5 bases from J, leaving 25 bases between. The CDR3 is made up of 17 amino acids. The CDR3: CAISPADSSVGRDEQYF. The CDR3 DNA sequence: TGTGCCATCAGTCCCGCAGACTCTAGCGTTGGCCGCGACGAGCAGTACTTC.

This clonotype was seen ten or more times. The V and J genes are TRBV5-8 and TRBJ2-3, with D unclear. CDR1 is SGHTS, CDR2 YDEGEE, per germline. The CDR3 runs 13 residues. Between the trimmed V and J ends, which lost 4 bases and 4 bases, there was a span of 10 bases. The DNA for the CDR3 is TGTGCCAGCAGCCCCCGAGATGCAGATACGCAGTATTTT. This encodes CASSPRDADTQYF.

This clonotype has at least ten counts. The chain employs TRBV7-9 and TRBJ2-7; 11 positions match TRBD2. V shed 11 bases, J shed 3 bases, and the junction held 6 bases outside the gene matches. The CDR3 contains 13 residues. The V gene's germline CDR1 is SEHNR and CDR2 FQNEAQ (reference sequence). DNA of the CDR3: TGTGCCGGAACTACTAGCGGGAGCTACGAGCAGTACTTC. It is translated as CAGTTSGSYEQYF.

This clonotype has a handful of counts. The chain is built from TRBV7-8 and TRBJ2-1; tentatively, D is TRBD2 (6 bases). Germline assignment: CDR1 SGHVS and CDR2 FQNEAQ. This CDR3 spans 12 amino acids. Trimming removed 6 bases at V and 12 bases at J, with 15 bases between. This CDR3 reads CASRDLASGQFF. The CDR3 bases are TGTGCCAGCAGGGATCTAGCGAGTGGGCAGTTCTTC.

This clonotype was counted ten times or more. This chain links TRBV5-1 with TRBJ2-1, with 13 bases fitting TRBD2. Germline V CDR1 and CDR2: SGHRS, YFSETQ. V shed 7 bases, J shed 5 bases, and the junction held 6 bases outside the gene matches. The CDR3 consists of 15 residues. The CDR3 coding sequence is TGCGCCAGCGTTTTGGGGACTAGCGGGAACAATGAGCAGTTCTTC. This encodes CASVLGTSGNNEQFF.

Ten or more counts support this clonotype. V is TRBV5-1 and J is TRBJ2-7; D gene ambiguous. V lost 0 bases, J lost 2 bases, and 9 bases lay in between. The CDR3 spans 14 residues. Germline CDR1 SGHRS, CDR2 YFSETQ. The CDR3 DNA reads TGCGCCAGCAGCTTGGCCGCAGATGCCTACGAGCAGTACTTC. Translating it yields CASSLAADAYEQYF.

In its sample, this clonotype was seen many times. The rearrangement links TRBV5-1 to TRBJ2-7, with 7 bases lining up with TRBD1. The trim removed 7 bases at V and 0 bases at J, leaving 7 bases unmatched. Per the germline V gene, CDR1 is SGHRS and CDR2 is YFSETQ. The CDR3 length is 14 residues. DNA of the CDR3: TGCGCCAGCGTCCGGGACAGTTTCTCCTACGAGCAGTACTTC. It codes for CASVRDSFSYEQYF.

This clonotype was counted many times. This chain connects TRBV28 to TRBJ2-3, with 8 bases fitting TRBD2. J was trimmed by 5 bases and V by 6 bases; bases with no gene match: 10. Germline V gives CDR1 MDHEN, CDR2 SYDVKM. The CDR3 runs 15 residues. CDR3 DNA: TGTGCCAGCAGCTTTAGCGGGACGCCTGGAGATACGCAGTATTTT. Its protein product is CASSFSGTPGDTQYF. Looking up the rest from reference TRBV28 and TRBJ2-3 gives the full variable domain: DVKVTQSSRYLVKRTGEKVFLECVQDMDHENMFWYRQDPGLGLRLIYFSYDVKMKEKGDIPEGYSVSREKKERFSLILESASTNQTSMYLCASSFSGTPGDTQYFGPGTRLTVL.

This clonotype was picked up many times. This chain joins TRBV20-1 and TRBJ2-1; TRBD1 aligns across 10 bases. With 5 bases clipped from V and 5 bases from J, the junction kept 9 bases outside the gene matches. Germline V CDR1 and CDR2: DFQATT, SNEGSKA (reference sequence). This CDR3 contains 15 residues. This CDR3 is CSAGNRDRGNNEQFF. CDR3 in DNA: TGCAGTGCTGGAAACCGGGACAGGGGCAACAATGAGCAGTTCTTC.

This clonotype was detected ten times or more. The J gene is TRBJ2-6, the V gene TRBV6-5; D not resolved. The V gene lost 4 bases and the J gene lost 0 bases, with 10 bases spanning the gap. The CDR3 covers 16 residues. The germline CDR1 and CDR2 sequences are MNHEY and SVGAGI. The CDR3 protein is CASSLRIHSGANVLTF. In nucleotides, the CDR3 is TGTGCCAGCAGTTTACGGATCCACTCTGGGGCCAACGTCCTGACTTTC.

In its sample, this clonotype was seen a few times. The chain carries TRBV6-1 and TRBJ2-7, with D possibly matching TRBD2 (6 bases). The CDR3 contains 14 residues. Germline CDR1 reads MNHNS; CDR2 reads SASEGT. The V gene lost 6 bases and the J gene lost 2 bases, with 14 bases spanning the gap. The chain's CDR3 is CASSPRLVPYEQYF. Written as DNA, the CDR3 is TGTGCCAGCAGCCCTAGACTAGTCCCCTACGAGCAGTACTTC.

The chain recombines TRBV19 with TRBJ1-1; unclear D gene. Germline values: CDR1 LNHDA, CDR2 SQIVND (reference sequence). This CDR3 is built from 12 residues. The V and J ends lost 6 bases and 6 bases respectively, with 11 bases between them. CDR3 amino acids: CASRKLSSEAFF. The CDR3 DNA reads TGTGCCAGTAGAAAACTTAGCTCTGAAGCTTTCTTT.

This clonotype was recorded at least ten times. The CDR3 bases are TGTGCCAGCAGTTACGGCAGAGACACTGAAGCTTTCTTT. Translation gives CASSYGRDTEAFF. V gene TRBV6-6 combines with J gene TRBJ1-1; D gene ambiguous. V shed 2 bases and J shed 3 bases, with 7 bases lying between them. The CDR3 runs 13 residues. Looked up from germline, CDR1 is MNHNY and CDR2 is SVGAGI (reference sequence).

The chain employs TRBV6-5 and TRBJ2-7; TRBD1 might be the D (6 bases). V lost 6 bases to trimming and J lost 4 bases, with 13 bases between them. The CDR3 has 13 amino acids. CDR1 and CDR2 from the germline V gene are MNHEY and SVGAGI. CDR3 protein: CASSYRARYEQYF. In nucleotides, the CDR3 is TGTGCCAGCAGCTACAGGGCCCGGTACGAGCAGTACTTC.

The chain is built from TRBV20-1 and TRBJ2-1; TRBD2 matches 8 bases. Germline values: CDR1 DFQATT, CDR2 SNEGSKA (reference sequence). Losses at the gene ends were 1 base for V and 8 bases for J; bases not matched to a gene: 16. This CDR3 region has 17 residues. In DNA, the CDR3 is TGCAGTGCTAGAGCTCGCCCGGGGAAGCGGGAGTTCTATGAGCAGTTCTTC. Protein product: CSARARPGKREFYEQFF.

This clonotype was recorded a few times. The chain carries TRBV25-1 and TRBJ1-2, with 9 bases aligning to TRBD1. Per the germline V gene, CDR1 is MGHDK and CDR2 is SYGVNS. The CDR3 has 14 amino acids. The J segment lost 5 bases and the V segment lost 6 bases, leaving 7 bases of the junction unmatched. CDR3 in amino acids: CASSEAGQGYGYTF. CDR3 nucleotide sequence: TGTGCCAGCAGCGAAGCTGGACAGGGGTATGGCTACACCTTC.

This clonotype was seen a few times. V and J are TRBV12-3 or TRBV12-4 and TRBJ2-5; 7 positions agree with TRBD2. CDR3 length equals 15 residues. V trimming: 0 bases; J trimming: 2 bases; junction bases outside the gene matches: 3. The CDR3, as DNA: TGTGCCAGCAGTTTAGCAGGGGACTATCAAGAGACCCAGTACTTC. Translation gives CASSLAGDYQETQYF.

This clonotype was seen a few times. CDR3 sequence (DNA): TGCAGCGTCCGACAGGGGCAACATGGCTACACCTTC. Translation: CSVRQGQHGYTF. The rearrangement uses TRBV29-1 and TRBJ1-2; 8 positions agree with TRBD1. Germline CDR1 is SQVTM and CDR2 is ANQGSEA. This CDR3 is 12 amino acids long. The trim removed 6 bases at V and 6 bases at J, leaving 6 bases unmatched.

This clonotype was observed many times. The rearrangement links TRBV20-1 to TRBJ2-1; the match to TRBD2 covers 11 bases. The germline CDR1 and CDR2 sequences are DFQATT and SNEGSKA (reference sequence). This CDR3 region has 17 residues. V lost 6 bases and J lost 0; bases outside the gene matches: 10. The CDR3 region has the DNA TGCAGTGCGTTTAGCGGGAGGGCTTCTTACTCCTACAATGAGCAGTTCTTC. Translating it yields CSAFSGRASYSYNEQFF.

This clonotype showed up many times. V and J are TRBV28 and TRBJ2-1; 13 bases match TRBD2. V shed 6 bases and J 7 bases; nucleotides not matched to a gene: 6. In germline, CDR1 is MDHEN, CDR2 SYDVKM. CDR3 size: 15 residues. This CDR3 is CASSSPGLAGNEQFF. For the CDR3, the DNA is TGTGCCAGCAGCTCTCCGGGACTAGCGGGAAATGAGCAGTTCTTC.

This clonotype has at least ten counts. V usage is TRBV12-3 or TRBV12-4 and J usage is TRBJ2-3; TRBD2 might be the D (6 bases). Trimming took off 6 bases at V and 4 bases at J, with 11 bases between the two ends. This CDR3 spans 13 amino acids. CDR3 coding DNA: TGTGCCAGCAGCGGGAGTGGATCAGATACGCAGTATTTT. Amino acid sequence: CASSGSGSDTQYF.